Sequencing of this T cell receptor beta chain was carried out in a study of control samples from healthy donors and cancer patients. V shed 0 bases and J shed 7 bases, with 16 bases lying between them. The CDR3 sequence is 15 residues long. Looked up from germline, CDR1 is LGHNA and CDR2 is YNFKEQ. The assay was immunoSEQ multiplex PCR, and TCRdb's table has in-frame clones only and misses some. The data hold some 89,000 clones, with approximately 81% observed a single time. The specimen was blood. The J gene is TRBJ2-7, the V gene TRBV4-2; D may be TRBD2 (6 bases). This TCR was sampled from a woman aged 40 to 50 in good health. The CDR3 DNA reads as TGTGCCAGCAGCCAAGATACGTCGGGGGATCGGGAGCAGTACTTC. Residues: CASSQDTSGDREQYF.